These T cell receptor beta chains were read from a single sample in a study of T cell responses to AZD1222 COVID-19 vaccine. Sequenced by immunoSEQ multiplex PCR; TCRdb stores in-frame clones only, minus some. This sample has about 48,000 clones, with approximately 83% found just once. Specimen: peripheral blood, collected 28 days after the second AZD1222 dose. Receptor source: an adult who received the AZD1222 COVID-19 vaccine. Both conserved end residues are part of each CDR3.

J gene,CDR3 length,V gene,CDR3 protein
TRBJ2-3,14,TRBV30,CAWSVGGSTDTQYF
TRBJ2-2,17,TRBV4-3,CASSQGPGGTNTGELFF
TRBJ1-5,14,TRBV19,CASSTTGGSQPQHF
TRBJ1-2,17,TRBV15,CATSMAYRQGASYGYTF
TRBJ2-3,16,TRBV19,CASKPHTGNWADTQYF
TRBJ2-3,16,TRBV19,CASSHRGSGRADTQYF
TRBJ2-7,15,TRBV5-5,CASSPLAGTGYEQYF
TRBJ1-5,15,TRBV3-1/TRBV3-2,CASSRDRGHNQPQHF
TRBJ2-7,15,TRBV5-6,CASIRAGPGAGEQYF
TRBJ1-2,13,TRBV28,CASSRGQGGGYTF
TRBJ2-1,15,TRBV7-7,CASSLLARPGDEQFF
TRBJ1-1,13,TRBV18,CASSPFSEAEAFF
TRBJ2-7,12,TRBV6-6,CATWTPPYEQYF
TRBJ2-7,14,TRBV3-1/TRBV3-2,CASSTPGTTYEQYF
TRBJ1-5,14,TRBV5-1,CASKPPGGGQPQHF
TRBJ2-1,19,TRBV4-1,CASSQEMAGGGFSYNEQFF
TRBJ2-7,13,TRBV27,CASSYAGAYEQYF
TRBJ1-1,15,TRBV5-1,CASSSGQGLRAEAFF
TRBJ2-7,13,TRBV28,CASTLTETYEQYF
TRBJ2-1,15,TRBV7-9,CASTSTGGKYNEQFF
TRBJ1-5,14,TRBV3-1/TRBV3-2,CASSFGTGRQPQHF
TRBJ2-7,14,TRBV6-5,CASSGGRHDYEQYF
TRBJ2-7,17,TRBV3-1/TRBV3-2,CASSQIPELAGVSSQYF
TRBJ2-2,16,TRBV25-1,CASSEGQGALVGELFF
TRBJ2-7,13,TRBV7-9,CASSSPIDPEQYF
TRBJ1-3,19,TRBV6-6,CASSSPYGGLTFSGNTIYF
TRBJ2-3,15,TRBV5-1,CASTPRGEIADTQYF
TRBJ1-1,14,TRBV30,CAWTPKDLNTEAFF
TRBJ1-5,14,TRBV7-8,CASSWTGGNQPQHF
TRBJ1-1,12,TRBV13,CASRRGIVEAFF
TRBJ2-4,15,TRBV28,CASRMGQGAGNIQYF
TRBJ2-7,11,TRBV6-1,CASSEWYEQYF
TRBJ2-7,15,TRBV3-1/TRBV3-2,CASSPQGQGAYEQYF
TRBJ1-5,15,TRBV12-5,CASGLGQGGNQPQHF
TRBJ2-7,13,TRBV9,CASSGESSYEQYF
TRBJ2-5,14,TRBV28,CASSLALAQETQYF
TRBJ2-1,16,TRBV6-2/TRBV6-3,CASSSPPRTGYNEQFF
TRBJ1-3,12,TRBV30,CAWAGSGNTIYF
TRBJ2-1,14,TRBV9,CASSVHSAYNEQFF
TRBJ1-2,13,TRBV28,CASSLQGRYGYTF
TRBJ1-2,14,TRBV7-2,CASSFGGHSHVYTF
TRBJ2-5,14,TRBV7-2,CASSWQTGQETQYF
TRBJ2-3,14,TRBV25-1,CASIDRASTDTQYF
TRBJ1-6,15,TRBV9,CASSVGVGPHSPLHF
TRBJ2-1,11,TRBV12-3/TRBV12-4,CASSFLGEQFF
TRBJ2-7,16,TRBV10-2,CASNDLLAGETYEQYF
TRBJ2-3,16,TRBV28,CASSSGQGANTDTQYF
TRBJ2-1,18,TRBV10-3,CAPSTSGSPDRFYNEQFF
TRBJ2-3,15,TRBV18,CASSGIGGITDTQYF
TRBJ2-5,14,TRBV27,CASRPLGPQETQYF
TRBJ1-5,15,TRBV10-3,CAISESPGGNQPQHF
TRBJ2-7,14,TRBV19,CASSQLAGGYEQYF
TRBJ1-2,15,TRBV21-1,CASSTGQDRNYGYTF
TRBJ2-1,16,TRBV3-1/TRBV3-2,CASSQESWGYRYEQFF
TRBJ2-2,15,TRBV29-1,CSVEDRGFNTGELFF
TRBJ2-5,16,TRBV10-2,CASSDPLAGGLATQYF
TRBJ2-7,15,TRBV27,CASSFSGGTSYEQYF